This T cell receptor beta chain was identified during a study of T cells in Graves' hyperthyroidism and ophthalmopathy. This clonotype appeared many times. RNA transcripts were the template for amplifying TCR beta CDR3 regions. During a first-round RT-PCR of the TCR CDR3, the HTBI primer set was used. TCRdb processed the multiplex PCR reads anew with MiXCR; each CDR3 protein has one entry. The sample contains around 290,000 distinct CDR3 sequences, around 15% of which appear only once. The length of the CDR3 is 15 residues. V was pared by 5 bases and J by 2 bases, with 9 bases of the junction left unmatched. The V gene's germline CDR1 is LNHDA and CDR2 SQIVND (reference sequence).

This TCR was sampled from a woman aged 55-69 years with Graves' ophthalmopathy. Sequencing was carried out using blood. The chain joins TRBV19 to TRBJ2-7; 7 nucleotides line up with TRBD1. CDR3 DNA sequence: TGTGCCAGTAGTGCCGGGACAGTTACCACCTACGAGCAGTACTTC. This encodes CASSAGTVTTYEQYF. Full variable domain (outside the CDR3, taken from reference TRBV19 and TRBJ2-7): DGGITQSPKYLFRKEGQNVTLSCEQNLNHDAMYWYRQDPGQGLRLIYYSQIVNDFQKGDIAEGYSVSREKKESFPLTVTSAQKNPTAFYLCASSAGTVTTYEQYFGPGTRLTVT.